This T cell receptor beta chain is drawn from a study of Ad26.COV2.S vaccination and SARS-CoV-2 variants. With respect to this clone: Antigen specificity is unknown.

CDR3 length equals 14 residues. V was clipped by 1 base and J by 7 bases, with 14 bases between them. Germline CDR1 LGHNA, CDR2 YSLEER. The sample's treatment: some 20 received Ad26.COV2.S at low or high dose, single or two shots; 5 received placebo; per-sample allocation not given. Collection of samples fell on day 63 after the first vaccine or placebo injection. The repertoire was sequenced with immunoSEQ multiplex PCR; TCRdb's copy has only in-frame clones and lacks some. Counted here are around 420,000 clones, approximately 88% occurring once; the ten biggest clones make up approximately 4%. Study-wide points: It was reported that spike-specific CD8+ and CD4+ T cell responses were substantially broad after vaccination.

This clonotype was sampled from a person between 18 and 60 years old who received the Ad26.COV2.S COVID-19 vaccine or a placebo. The chain combines TRBV4-3 with TRBJ2-7; D might be TRBD1 (6 bases). The starting material was peripheral blood, obtained in a trial of Ad26.COV2.S vaccine versus placebo. CDR3 in amino acids: CASSQGMGAREQYF. CDR3 in DNA: TGCGCCAGCAGCCAAGGAATGGGGGCTCGGGAGCAGTACTTC.